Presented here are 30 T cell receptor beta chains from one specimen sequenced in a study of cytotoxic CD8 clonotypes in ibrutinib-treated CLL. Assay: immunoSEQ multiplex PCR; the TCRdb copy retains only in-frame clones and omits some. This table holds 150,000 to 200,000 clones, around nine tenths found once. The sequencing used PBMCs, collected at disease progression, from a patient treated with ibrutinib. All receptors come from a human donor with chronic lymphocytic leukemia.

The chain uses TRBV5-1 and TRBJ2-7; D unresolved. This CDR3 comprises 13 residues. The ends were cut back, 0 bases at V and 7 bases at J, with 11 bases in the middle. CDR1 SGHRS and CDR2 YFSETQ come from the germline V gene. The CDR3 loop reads CASSLVYDEEQYF. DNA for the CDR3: TGCGCCAGCAGCTTGGTATACGACGAGGAGCAGTACTTC.

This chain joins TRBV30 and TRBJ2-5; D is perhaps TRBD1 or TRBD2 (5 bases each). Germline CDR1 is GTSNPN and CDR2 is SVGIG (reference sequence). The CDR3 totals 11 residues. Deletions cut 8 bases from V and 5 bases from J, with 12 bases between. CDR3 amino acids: CARGAGETQYF. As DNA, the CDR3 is TGTGCCCGGGGCGCCGGTGAGACCCAGTACTTC.

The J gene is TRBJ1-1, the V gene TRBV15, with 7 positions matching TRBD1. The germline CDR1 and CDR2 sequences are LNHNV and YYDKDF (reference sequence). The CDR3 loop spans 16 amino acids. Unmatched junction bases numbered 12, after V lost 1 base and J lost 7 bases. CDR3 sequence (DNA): TGTGCCACCAGCAGAGGAGGCGGACAGGCAAAACTTGAAGCTTTCTTT. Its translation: CATSRGGGQAKLEAFF.

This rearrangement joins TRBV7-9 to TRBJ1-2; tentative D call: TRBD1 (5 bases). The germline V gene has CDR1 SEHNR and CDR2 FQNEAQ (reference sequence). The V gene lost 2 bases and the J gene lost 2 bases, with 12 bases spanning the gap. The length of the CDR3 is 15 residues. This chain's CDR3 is CASSLMGDGNYGYTF. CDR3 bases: TGTGCCAGCAGCTTAATGGGGGACGGGAACTATGGCTACACCTTC.

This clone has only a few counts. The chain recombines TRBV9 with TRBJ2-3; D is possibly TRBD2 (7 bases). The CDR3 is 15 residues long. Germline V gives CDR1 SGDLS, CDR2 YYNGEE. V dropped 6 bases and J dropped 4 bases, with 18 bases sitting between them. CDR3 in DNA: TGTGCCAGCACCAATCGGGGGGCGAGCGCAGATACGCAGTATTTT. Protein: CASTNRGASADTQYF.

CDR3 in amino acids: CASSLARGGNTEAFF. The CDR3, as DNA: TGTGCCAGCAGCTTAGCCAGGGGAGGAAACACTGAAGCTTTCTTT. The chain recombines TRBV7-9 with TRBJ1-1; TRBD1 might be the D (6 bases). Germline CDR1 and CDR2: SEHNR and FQNEAQ (reference sequence). The V gene lost 0 bases and the J gene lost 2 bases, with 10 bases spanning the gap. The CDR3 totals 15 residues.

The CDR3: CASRLGTGNGYTF. The DNA of the CDR3 is TGTGCCAGCAGGCTAGGGACCGGGAATGGCTACACCTTC. The chain combines TRBV6-5 with TRBJ1-2, with TRBD1 as a possible D gene (5 bases). The germline CDR1 and CDR2 sequences are MNHEY and SVGAGI. The CDR3 is 13 residues long. The germline V and J ends were trimmed by 6 bases and 6 bases, with 14 bases remaining between them.

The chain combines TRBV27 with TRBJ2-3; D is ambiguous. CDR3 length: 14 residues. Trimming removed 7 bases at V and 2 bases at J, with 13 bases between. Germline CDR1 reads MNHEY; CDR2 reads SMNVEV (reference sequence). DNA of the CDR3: TGTGCCAGCACCCCAACCCCCCCCACAGATACGCAGTATTTT. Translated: CASTPTPPTDTQYF.

The CDR3 sequence is CAISDLGLPVNTDTQYF. CDR3 sequence (DNA): TGTGCCATCAGTGATCTGGGACTCCCCGTGAACACAGATACGCAGTATTTT. V usage is TRBV10-3 and J usage is TRBJ2-3; D is possibly TRBD2 (6 bases). The CDR3 length is 17 residues. Per germline, CDR1 ENHRY and CDR2 SYGVKD. V was shortened by 3 bases and J by 2 bases, with 18 bases between the two germline ends.

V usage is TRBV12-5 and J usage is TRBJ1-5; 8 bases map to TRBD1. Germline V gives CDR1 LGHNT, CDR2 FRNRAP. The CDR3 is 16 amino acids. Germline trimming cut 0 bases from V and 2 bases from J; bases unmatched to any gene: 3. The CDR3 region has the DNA TGTGCTAGTGGTTTGGTGGCGGGACAGGGCAATCAGCCCCAGCATTTT. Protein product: CASGLVAGQGNQPQHF.

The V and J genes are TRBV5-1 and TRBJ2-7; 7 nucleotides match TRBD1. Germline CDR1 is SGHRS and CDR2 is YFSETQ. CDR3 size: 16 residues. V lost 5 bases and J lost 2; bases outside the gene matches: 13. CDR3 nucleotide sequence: TGCGCCAGCAGAATCGTCTTCGGGGACAGAGCCTACGAGCAGTACTTC. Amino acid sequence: CASRIVFGDRAYEQYF.

This CDR3 is CAESGSGAKNIQYF. The CDR3 DNA sequence: TGTGCCGAAAGCGGGAGTGGGGCCAAAAACATTCAGTACTTC. V usage is TRBV28 and J usage is TRBJ2-4; 8 nucleotides line up with TRBD2. The germline CDR1 and CDR2 sequences are MDHEN and SYDVKM. V lost 11 bases, J lost 1 base, and 7 bases stayed unmatched. CDR3 length equals 14 residues.

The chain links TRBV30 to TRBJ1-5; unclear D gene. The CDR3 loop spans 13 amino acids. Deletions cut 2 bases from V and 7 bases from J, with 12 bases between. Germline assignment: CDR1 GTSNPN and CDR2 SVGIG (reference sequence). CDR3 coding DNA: TGTGCCTGGAGTCCCAGCGGCCGACAGCCCCAGCATTTT. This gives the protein CAWSPSGRQPQHF.

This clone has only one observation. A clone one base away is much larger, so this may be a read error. CDR3 sequence (DNA): TGTGCCAGCAGTTTATGGGGCAATCAGCCCCAGCATTTT. It translates to CASSLWGNQPQHF. The chain recombines TRBV27 with TRBJ1-5; D unclear. V was cut by 1 base and J by 2 bases, with 3 bases left in between. The CDR3 consists of 13 residues. The V gene's germline CDR1 is MNHEY and CDR2 SMNVEV (reference sequence).

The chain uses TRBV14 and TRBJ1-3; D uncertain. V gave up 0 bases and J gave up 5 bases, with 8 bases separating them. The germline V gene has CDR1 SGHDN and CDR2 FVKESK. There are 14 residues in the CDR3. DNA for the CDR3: TGTGCCAGCAGCCAAGACACAGTACGAAACACCATATATTTT. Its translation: CASSQDTVRNTIYF.

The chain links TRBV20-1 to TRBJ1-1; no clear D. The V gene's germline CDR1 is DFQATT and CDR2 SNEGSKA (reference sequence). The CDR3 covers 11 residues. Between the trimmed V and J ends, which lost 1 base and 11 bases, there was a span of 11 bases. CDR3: CSARAPTIAFF. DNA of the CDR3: TGCAGTGCTAGAGCTCCCACGATCGCTTTCTTT.

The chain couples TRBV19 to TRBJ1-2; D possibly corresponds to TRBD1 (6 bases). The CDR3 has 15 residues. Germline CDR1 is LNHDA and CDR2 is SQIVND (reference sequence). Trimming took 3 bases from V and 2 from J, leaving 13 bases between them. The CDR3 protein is CASSITGTINYGYTF. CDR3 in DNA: TGTGCCAGTAGTATTACCGGGACAATAAACTATGGCTACACCTTC.

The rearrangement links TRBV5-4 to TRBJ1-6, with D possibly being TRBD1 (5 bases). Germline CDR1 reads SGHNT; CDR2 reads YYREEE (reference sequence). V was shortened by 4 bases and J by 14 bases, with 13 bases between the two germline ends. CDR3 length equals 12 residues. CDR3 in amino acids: CASSGGGRALHF. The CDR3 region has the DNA TGTGCCAGCAGCGGCGGGGGTCGGGCCCTCCACTTT. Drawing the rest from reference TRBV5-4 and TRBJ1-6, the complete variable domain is ETGVTQSPTHLIKTRGQQVTLRCSSQSGHNTVSWYQQALGQGPQFIFQYYREEENGRGNFPPRFSGLQFPNYSSELNVNALELDDSALYLCASSGGGRALHFGNGTRLTVT.

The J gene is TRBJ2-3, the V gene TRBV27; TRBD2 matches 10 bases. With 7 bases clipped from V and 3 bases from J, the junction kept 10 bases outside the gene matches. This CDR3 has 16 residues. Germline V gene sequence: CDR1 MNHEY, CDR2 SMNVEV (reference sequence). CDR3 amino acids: CASNPARLAGTDTQYF. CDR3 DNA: TGTGCCAGCAATCCCGCCCGACTAGCGGGTACAGATACGCAGTATTTT.

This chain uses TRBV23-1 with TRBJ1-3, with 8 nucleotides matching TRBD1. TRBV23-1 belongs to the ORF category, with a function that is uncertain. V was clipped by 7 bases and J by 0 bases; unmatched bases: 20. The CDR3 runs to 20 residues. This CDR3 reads CASIFKRRTGSPHSGNTIYF. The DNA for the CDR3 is TGCGCCAGCATTTTTAAACGGAGGACAGGGAGTCCGCACTCTGGAAACACCATATATTTT.

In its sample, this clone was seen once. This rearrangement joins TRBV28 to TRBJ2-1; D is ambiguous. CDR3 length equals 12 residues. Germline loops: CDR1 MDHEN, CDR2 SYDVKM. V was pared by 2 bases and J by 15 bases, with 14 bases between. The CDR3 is CASSLREEQWFF. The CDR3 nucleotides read TGTGCCAGCAGTTTAAGAGAGGAGCAGTGGTTCTTC.

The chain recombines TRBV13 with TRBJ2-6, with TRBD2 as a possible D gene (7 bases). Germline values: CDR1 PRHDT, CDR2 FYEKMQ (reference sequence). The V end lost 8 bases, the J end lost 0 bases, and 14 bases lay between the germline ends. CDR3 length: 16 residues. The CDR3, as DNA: TGTGCCAGCCAAGGGGGGGACCTCTCTGGGGCCAACGTCCTGACTTTC. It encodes CASQGGDLSGANVLTF. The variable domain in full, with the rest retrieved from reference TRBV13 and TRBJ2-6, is AAGVIQSPRHLIKEKRETATLKCYPIPRHDTVYWYQQGPGQDPQFLISFYEKMQSDKGSIPDRFSAQQFSDYHSELNMSSLELGDSALYFCASQGGDLSGANVLTFGAGSRLTVL.

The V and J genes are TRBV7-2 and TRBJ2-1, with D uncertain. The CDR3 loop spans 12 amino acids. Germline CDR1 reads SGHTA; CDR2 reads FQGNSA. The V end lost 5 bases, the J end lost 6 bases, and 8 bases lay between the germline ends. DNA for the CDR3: TGTGCCAGCAGCCCGTCCGGCAATGAGCAGTTCTTC. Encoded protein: CASSPSGNEQFF.

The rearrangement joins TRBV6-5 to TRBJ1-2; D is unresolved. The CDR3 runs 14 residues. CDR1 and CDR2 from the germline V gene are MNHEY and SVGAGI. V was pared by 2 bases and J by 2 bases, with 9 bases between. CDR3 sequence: CASSYRAMNYGYTF. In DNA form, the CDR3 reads TGTGCCAGCAGTTACAGGGCAATGAACTATGGCTACACCTTC.

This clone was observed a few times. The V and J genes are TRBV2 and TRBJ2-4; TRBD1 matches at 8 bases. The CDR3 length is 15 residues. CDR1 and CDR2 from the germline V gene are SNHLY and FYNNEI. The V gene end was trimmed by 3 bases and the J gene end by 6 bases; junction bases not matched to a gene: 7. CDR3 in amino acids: CASSDRGLGGNIQYF. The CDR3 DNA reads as TGTGCCAGCAGTGACAGGGGGCTTGGGGGAAACATTCAGTACTTC.

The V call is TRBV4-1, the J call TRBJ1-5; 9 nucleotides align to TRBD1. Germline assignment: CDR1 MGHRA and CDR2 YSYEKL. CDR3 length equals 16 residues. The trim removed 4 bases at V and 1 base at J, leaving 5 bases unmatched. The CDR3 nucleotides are TGCGCCAGCAGCCCTCGGACAGGGGTCAGCAATCAGCCCCAGCATTTT. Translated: CASSPRTGVSNQPQHF.

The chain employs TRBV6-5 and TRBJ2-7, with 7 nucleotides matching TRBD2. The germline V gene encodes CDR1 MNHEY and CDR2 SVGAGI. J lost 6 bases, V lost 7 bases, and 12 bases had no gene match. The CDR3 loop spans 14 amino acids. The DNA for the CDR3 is TGTGCCAGCACCCCGGGACTAACGGGAGGCGAGCAGTACTTC. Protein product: CASTPGLTGGEQYF.

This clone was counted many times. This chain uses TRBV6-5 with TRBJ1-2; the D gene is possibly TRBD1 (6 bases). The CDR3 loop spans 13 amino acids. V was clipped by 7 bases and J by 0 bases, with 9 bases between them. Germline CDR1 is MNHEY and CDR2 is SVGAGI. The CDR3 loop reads CASTRQANYGYTF. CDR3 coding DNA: TGTGCCAGCACCCGACAGGCTAACTATGGCTACACCTTC.

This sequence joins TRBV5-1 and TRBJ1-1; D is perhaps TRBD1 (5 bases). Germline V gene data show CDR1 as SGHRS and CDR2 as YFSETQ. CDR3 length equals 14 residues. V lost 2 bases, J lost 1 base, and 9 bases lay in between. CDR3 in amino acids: CASSFEGSNTEAFF. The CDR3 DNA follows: TGCGCCAGCAGCTTTGAGGGGTCGAACACTGAAGCTTTCTTT.

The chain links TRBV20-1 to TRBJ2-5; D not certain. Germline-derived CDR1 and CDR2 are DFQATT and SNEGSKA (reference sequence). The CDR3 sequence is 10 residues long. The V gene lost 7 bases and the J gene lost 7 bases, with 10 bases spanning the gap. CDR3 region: CSVTSGTQYF. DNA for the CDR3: TGCAGTGTCACGTCGGGGACCCAGTACTTC.